These T cell receptor beta chains were read from a single sample in a study of T cell responses to AZD1222 COVID-19 vaccine. Profiling relied on immunoSEQ multiplex PCR, and the TCRdb table lists in-frame clones only, not all of them. The sample has around 130,000 clones; roughly nine tenths are singletons. This specimen consisted of peripheral blood, obtained 28 days after the second AZD1222 dose. The receptor set was obtained from an adult who received the AZD1222 COVID-19 vaccine. Each CDR3 is given with its conserved first and last residue. The D gene is left open where the match is weak. Rows give clone size only sometimes, using once, few, many, or a class for an expanded clone.

TRBJ2-7 | - | TRBV29-1 | TRBD1 | CSVGTGTYEQYF | TGCAGCGTTGGGACAGGGACCTACGAGCAGTACTTC
TRBJ2-7 | once | TRBV27 | TRBD1 | CASSFGRGYEQYF | TGTGCCAGCAGTTTCGGCAGGGGGTACGAGCAGTACTTC
TRBJ2-2 | - | TRBV19 | TRBD1 | CASSRSEGQGANGELFF | TGTGCCAGTAGTAGGTCAGAGGGACAGGGGGCAAACGGGGAGCTGTTTTTT
TRBJ1-5 | many | TRBV19 | - | CASSIDIESQPQHF | TGTGCCAGTAGTATAGATATAGAGTCTCAGCCCCAGCATTTT
TRBJ1-1 | - | TRBV30 | TRBD1 | CAWRTPRTGGTIEAFF | TGTGCCTGGAGGACCCCTCGGACAGGGGGGACCATTGAAGCTTTCTTT
TRBJ1-2 | - | TRBV28 | TRBD1 | CASSIPGQGSYGYTF | TGTGCCAGCAGTATTCCGGGACAGGGAAGCTATGGCTACACCTTC
TRBJ2-2 | - | TRBV19 | - | CASSINGGNTGELFF | TGTGCCAGTAGTATAAACGGGGGTAACACCGGGGAGCTGTTTTTT
TRBJ1-3 | - | TRBV21-1 | - | CASSNEKSSGNTIYF | TGTGCCAGCAGCAACGAGAAGAGCTCTGGAAACACCATATATTTT
TRBJ1-2 | - | TRBV5-1 | - | CASSSDSGYGYTF | TGCGCCAGCAGCTCGGACTCCGGCTATGGCTACACCTTC
TRBJ1-1 | - | TRBV29-1 | - | CSVDSFEAFF | TGCAGCGTTGATTCGTTTGAAGCTTTCTTT
TRBJ2-7 | - | TRBV7-2 | - | CASREGGPPNEQYF | TGTGCCAGCAGAGAAGGGGGGCCTCCCAACGAGCAGTACTTC
TRBJ1-5 | - | TRBV5-1 | - | CASSLEGNNQPQHF | TGCGCCAGCAGCTTGGAGGGGAACAATCAGCCCCAGCATTTT
TRBJ1-6 | - | TRBV6-1 | TRBD1 | CASSDGTGGNSPLHF | TGTGCCAGCAGTGACGGGACAGGGGGCAATTCACCCCTCCACTTT
TRBJ2-2 | - | TRBV5-1 | - | CASSFGGAESTGELFF | TGCGCCAGCAGCTTCGGAGGGGCTGAGAGCACCGGGGAGCTGTTTTTT
TRBJ2-7 | once | TRBV6-5 | - | CASRTGGRYEQYF | TGTGCCAGCCGAACGGGCGGGCGCTACGAGCAGTACTTC
TRBJ1-6 | few | TRBV5-6 | - | CASSYLRRLAPLHF | TGTGCCAGCAGTTACCTCCGCCGCCTCGCACCCCTCCACTTT
TRBJ2-7 | - | TRBV30 | TRBD1 | CAWSPFQGQVTYEQYF | TGTGCCTGGAGTCCTTTCCAGGGACAGGTAACCTACGAGCAGTACTTC
TRBJ2-4 | - | TRBV19 | TRBD1 | CASSTTGVGNIQYF | TGTGCCAGTAGTACGACAGGGGTGGGAAACATTCAGTACTTC
TRBJ2-1 | - | TRBV29-1 | TRBD1 | CSVNRGRYNEQFF | TGCAGCGTTAACAGGGGGCGTTACAATGAGCAGTTCTTC
TRBJ1-1 | - | TRBV9 | - | CASSVNAGVGNTEAFF | TGTGCCAGCAGCGTAAACGCTGGGGTAGGGAACACTGAAGCTTTCTTT
TRBJ2-2 | few | TRBV24-1 | TRBD2 | CATSSGTRDTGELFF | TGTGCCACCAGTTCCGGGACTAGAGACACCGGGGAGCTGTTTTTT
TRBJ1-2 | many | TRBV28 | - | CASSTPGGGDYGYTF | TGTGCCAGCAGTACTCCCGGGGGGGGCGACTATGGCTACACCTTC
TRBJ2-2 | - | TRBV11-3 | TRBD1 | CASSLLPGTGANTGELFF | TGTGCCAGCAGCTTACTACCCGGGACAGGGGCGAACACCGGGGAGCTGTTTTTT
TRBJ2-2 | - | TRBV9 | - | CASSVGGASNGELFF | TGTGCCAGCAGCGTAGGGGGAGCCTCGAACGGGGAGCTGTTTTTT
TRBJ2-1 | - | TRBV14 | - | CASSQDQYNEQFF | TGTGCCAGCAGCCAAGATCAGTACAATGAGCAGTTCTTC
TRBJ1-1 | few | TRBV29-1 | - | CSVEEGNTEAFF | TGCAGCGTTGAGGAGGGGAACACTGAAGCTTTCTTT
TRBJ2-2 | - | TRBV12-3/TRBV12-4 | - | CASIRTDPGELFF | TGTGCCAGCATACGGACAGACCCCGGGGAGCTGTTTTTT